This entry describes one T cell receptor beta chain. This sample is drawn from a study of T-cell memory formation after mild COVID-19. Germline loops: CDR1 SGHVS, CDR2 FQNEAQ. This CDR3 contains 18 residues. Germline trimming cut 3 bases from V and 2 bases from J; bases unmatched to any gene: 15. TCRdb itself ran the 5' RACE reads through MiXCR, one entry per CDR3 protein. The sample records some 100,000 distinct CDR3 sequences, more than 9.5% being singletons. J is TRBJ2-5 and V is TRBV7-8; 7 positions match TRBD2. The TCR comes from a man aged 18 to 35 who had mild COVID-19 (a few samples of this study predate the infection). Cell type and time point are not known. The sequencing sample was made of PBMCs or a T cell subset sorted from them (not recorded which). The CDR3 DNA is TGTGCCAGCAGCTTCCACCCCACCCCGACTAGCAGTCAAGAGACCCAGTACTTC. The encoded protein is CASSFHPTPTSSQETQYF.